The 4 T cell receptor beta chains presented below share a single source sample, sequenced in a study of blood T cell repertoires in COVID-19. The method was immunoSEQ multiplex PCR; TCRdb's version includes in-frame clones alone and lacks a portion of them. The table lists about 73,000 clones, roughly 84% of them singletons. Sequenced material: peripheral blood. Source of these receptors: a man older than 75 with active or convalescent COVID-19.

The rearrangement uses TRBV4-1 and TRBJ2-1; TRBD1 is a possible D gene (5 bases). The CDR3 consists of 13 residues. Germline loops: CDR1 MGHRA, CDR2 YSYEKL. V was pared by 0 bases and J by 15 bases, with 15 bases between. The CDR3 here is CASSQDSASQGFF. The CDR3 DNA reads as TGCGCCAGCAGCCAAGATTCGGCGTCTCAGGGGTTCTTC.

This chain links TRBV6-5 with TRBJ2-2; D call uncertain. Looked up from germline, CDR1 is MNHEY and CDR2 is SVGAGI. The CDR3 is 13 residues long. V shed 6 bases and J shed 1 base, with 6 bases lying between them. In DNA, the CDR3 is TGTGCCAGCAGGGCGGTGAACACCGGGGAGCTGTTTTTT. It codes for CASRAVNTGELFF.

This clone was detected a few times. The chain carries TRBV11-3 and TRBJ2-1; 14 nucleotides line up with TRBD2. Germline-derived CDR1 and CDR2 are SGHNT and YENEEA. This CDR3 comprises 15 residues. V trimming: 4 bases; J trimming: 8 bases; junction bases outside the gene matches: 4. The CDR3 region has the DNA TGTGCCAGCAGCTCGGGACTAGCGGGAGTCTATGAGCAGTTCTTC. This sequence encodes CASSSGLAGVYEQFF.

This chain links TRBV15 with TRBJ1-6; no clear D. The CDR3 is 12 residues long. CDR1 is LNHNV, CDR2 YYDKDF, per germline (reference sequence). V was clipped by 5 bases and J by 9 bases, with 8 bases between them. CDR3 protein: CATSPGVSPLHF. As DNA, the CDR3 is TGTGCCACCAGCCCAGGTGTTTCACCCCTCCACTTT.